This is a list of T cell receptor beta chains from one sample in a study of cytomegalovirus exposure and HLA in healthy donors. Method: immunoSEQ multiplex PCR; TCRdb's copy keeps in-frame clones and lacks some. Counted here are some 110,000 clones, roughly 69% occurring once; the ten biggest clones make up more than 8%. Sample: PBMCs. The receptor set was obtained from a woman aged 40 to 55 in good health and CMV-seropositive. The CDR3 runs from the conserved cysteine through the conserved F or W. The D gene is left open where the match is weak. Only part of the rows carry a size: once, few, many, or a class if the clone is expanded.

TRBD2	TRBJ2-2	-	TRBV15	CATSPTSGHTGELFF	TGTGCCACCAGCCCCACTAGCGGTCACACCGGGGAGCTGTTTTTT
TRBD2	TRBJ2-2	few	TRBV7-2	CASRIAGAGGELFF	TGTGCCAGCAGAATAGCGGGAGCGGGCGGGGAGCTGTTTTTT
-	TRBJ2-3	-	TRBV2	CASRLAPISDTQYF	TGTGCCAGCAGGCTAGCGCCCATATCGGATACGCAGTATTTT
TRBD1	TRBJ1-2	few	TRBV4-1	CASSQKSRRDSINYGYTF	TGCGCCAGCAGCCAAAAAAGCCGCCGGGACAGCATTAACTATGGCTACACCTTC
-	TRBJ1-3	-	TRBV4-2	CASSQERRYSGNTIYF	TGTGCCAGCAGCCAAGAGAGGCGGTACTCTGGAAACACCATATATTTT
-	TRBJ1-1	-	TRBV18	CASSRNQENTEAFF	TGTGCCAGCTCCCGAAACCAGGAGAACACTGAAGCTTTCTTT
-	TRBJ2-2	few	TRBV5-4	CASSHNTGELFF	TGTGCCAGCAGCCATAACACCGGGGAGCTGTTTTTT
-	TRBJ2-7	-	TRBV27	CASSETGSYEQYF	TGTGCCAGCAGCGAAACAGGTTCCTACGAGCAGTACTTC
TRBD2	TRBJ2-3	few	TRBV19	CASSIARTSVSDTQYF	TGTGCCAGTAGTATAGCTCGGACTAGCGTTTCAGATACGCAGTATTTT
TRBD1	TRBJ1-1	few	TRBV27	CASSLSTGNEAFF	TGTGCCAGCAGTCTCTCGACAGGGAATGAAGCTTTCTTT
-	TRBJ2-7	few	TRBV2	CATQANQGTEQYF	TGTGCCACTCAGGCAAACCAGGGAACCGAGCAGTACTTC
TRBD2	TRBJ2-1	few	TRBV7-2	CASSVGTSVYNEQFF	TGTGCCAGCAGCGTCGGGACTAGCGTGTACAATGAGCAGTTCTTC
TRBD1	TRBJ1-1	few	TRBV4-3	CASSQGQALGTAFF	TGCGCCAGCAGCCAGGGACAGGCCCTCGGTACGGCTTTCTTT
-	TRBJ2-1	-	TRBV5-8	CASSLVSIGQLLNEQFF	TGTGCCAGCAGCTTGGTTTCAATTGGGCAGCTACTCAATGAGCAGTTCTTC
-	TRBJ1-1	-	TRBV18	CASSQHREADTEAFF	TGTGCCAGCTCTCAACACCGGGAGGCGGACACTGAAGCTTTCTTT
-	TRBJ1-1	-	TRBV5-6	CASSLGTINTEAFF	TGTGCCAGCAGCTTAGGGACAATTAACACTGAAGCTTTCTTT
-	TRBJ1-6	-	TRBV7-9	CASSPGGVSSPLHF	TGTGCCAGCAGCCCTGGCGGGGTAAGCTCACCCCTCCACTTT
-	TRBJ1-5	-	TRBV5-3	CARSPREEGNQPQHF	TGTGCCAGAAGCCCTCGCGAAGAGGGCAATCAGCCCCAGCATTTT
TRBD1	TRBJ1-2	few	TRBV7-2	CASSPTGVGGYTF	TGTGCCAGCAGCCCAACAGGGGTAGGGGGCTACACCTTC
-	TRBJ2-1	-	TRBV29-1	CSVEGGPGLEQFF	TGCAGCGTTGAAGGGGGGCCGGGGCTCGAGCAGTTCTTC
-	TRBJ2-1	once	TRBV11-3	CASSLDGGDGQFF	TGTGCCAGCAGCTTAGACGGAGGGGATGGTCAGTTCTTC
TRBD1	TRBJ1-3	-	TRBV5-4	CASSLRGLADTIYF	TGTGCCAGCAGCTTGAGGGGGCTGGCAGACACCATATATTTT
TRBD2	TRBJ2-3	-	TRBV25-1	CASSDGFRLAATDTQYF	TGTGCCAGCAGTGATGGATTCCGACTAGCGGCTACAGATACGCAGTATTTT
-	TRBJ1-5	few	TRBV15	CATSEGVLGNQPQHF	TGTGCCACCAGCGAGGGGGTTTTGGGCAATCAGCCCCAGCATTTT
TRBD1	TRBJ2-5	once	TRBV7-9	CASSVQGEETQYF	TGTGCCAGCAGCGTACAGGGGGAGGAGACCCAGTACTTC
TRBD2	TRBJ2-3	many	TRBV2	CASSLASGRDTQYF	TGTGCCAGCAGCCTCGCCAGCGGGAGGGATACGCAGTATTTT
-	TRBJ2-7	-	TRBV19	CASSPVAETTFYEQYF	TGTGCCAGTAGTCCAGTAGCGGAGACGACTTTCTACGAGCAGTACTTC
TRBD1	TRBJ1-3	-	TRBV7-2	CASSLRQGAGNTIYF	TGTGCCAGCAGCTTAAGACAGGGAGCTGGAAACACCATATATTTT
TRBD2	TRBJ2-1	once	TRBV5-1	CASSLWLAGSSNEQFF	TGCGCCAGCAGCTTGTGGCTAGCGGGAAGTAGCAATGAGCAGTTCTTC
-	TRBJ1-2	-	TRBV19	CASSNSDKNYGYTF	TGTGCCAGTAGTAATTCGGACAAAAACTATGGCTACACCTTC
TRBD1	TRBJ2-2	-	TRBV7-3	CASSLTGSHTGELFF	TGTGCCAGCAGCCTGACAGGGTCTCATACCGGGGAGCTGTTTTTT
TRBD2	TRBJ2-2	-	TRBV7-2	CASSLGLAENTGELFF	TGTGCCAGCAGCTTAGGACTAGCGGAGAACACCGGGGAGCTGTTTTTT
-	TRBJ2-1	-	TRBV6-5	CASSWGGANEQFF	TGTGCCAGCAGTTGGGGGGGGGCCAATGAGCAGTTCTTC
TRBD2	TRBJ2-7	few	TRBV2	CASSGGREGEQYF	TGTGCCAGCAGTGGCGGGCGGGAGGGCGAGCAGTACTTC
TRBD2	TRBJ2-3	-	TRBV4-2	CASSQGLASGDDTQYF	TGTGCCAGCAGCCAAGGACTAGCGTCAGGGGACGATACGCAGTATTTT
TRBD2	TRBJ2-2	-	TRBV25-1	CASSEGLAQNTGELFF	TGTGCCAGCAGTGAGGGACTAGCGCAGAACACCGGGGAGCTGTTTTTT
-	TRBJ1-4	once	TRBV6-1	CASIGGVGKLFF	TGTGCCAGCATTGGAGGGGTCGGAAAACTGTTTTTT
-	TRBJ2-7	few	TRBV21-1	CASSKGTGGEQYF	TGTGCCAGCAGCAAAGGCACAGGGGGCGAGCAGTACTTC